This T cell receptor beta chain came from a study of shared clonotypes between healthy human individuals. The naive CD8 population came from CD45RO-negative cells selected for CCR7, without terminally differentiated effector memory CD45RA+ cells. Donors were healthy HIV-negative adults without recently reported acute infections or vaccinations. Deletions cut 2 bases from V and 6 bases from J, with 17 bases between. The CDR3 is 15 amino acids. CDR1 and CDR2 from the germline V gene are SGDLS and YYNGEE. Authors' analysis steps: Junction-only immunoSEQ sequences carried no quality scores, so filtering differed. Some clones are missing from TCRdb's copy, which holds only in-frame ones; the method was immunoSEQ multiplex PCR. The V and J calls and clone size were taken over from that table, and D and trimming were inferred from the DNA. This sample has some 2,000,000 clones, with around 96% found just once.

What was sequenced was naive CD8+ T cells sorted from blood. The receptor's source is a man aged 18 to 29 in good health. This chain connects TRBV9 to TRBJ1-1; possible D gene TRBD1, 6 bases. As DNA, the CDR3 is TGTGCCAGCAGCGTCCATGACACAGGGTACCCTGAAGCTTTCTTT. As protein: CASSVHDTGYPEAFF.